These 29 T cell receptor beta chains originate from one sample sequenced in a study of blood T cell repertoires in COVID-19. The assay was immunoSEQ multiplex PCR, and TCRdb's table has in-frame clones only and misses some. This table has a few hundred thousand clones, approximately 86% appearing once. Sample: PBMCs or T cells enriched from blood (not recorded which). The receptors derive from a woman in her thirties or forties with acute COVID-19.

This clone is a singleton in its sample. The CDR3 loop reads CASSISGRWQETQYF. The DNA for the CDR3 is TGTGCCAGCAGCATAAGCGGGAGGTGGCAAGAGACCCAGTACTTC. The J gene is TRBJ2-5, the V gene TRBV25-1; 9 bases match TRBD2. Germline CDR1 reads MGHDK; CDR2 reads SYGVNS. The CDR3 has 15 amino acids. V lost 6 bases to trimming and J lost 2 bases; unmatched junction nucleotides: 7.

The CDR3 here is CASSPIEQGESLTF. CDR3 coding DNA: TGTGCCAGCTCACCAATCGAGCAGGGGGAAAGTCTCACCTTC. The rearrangement links TRBV18 to TRBJ1-2; 7 nucleotides agree with TRBD1. Germline V gives CDR1 KGHSH, CDR2 LQKENI. The CDR3 totals 14 residues. The V gene end was trimmed by 2 bases and the J gene end by 13 bases; junction bases not matched to a gene: 13. The full variable domain, rest sourced from reference TRBV18 and TRBJ1-2, is NAGVMQNPRHLVRRRGQEARLRCSPMKGHSHVYWYRQLPEEGLKFMVYLQKENIIDESGMPKERFSAEFPKEGPSILRIQQVVRGDSAAYFCASSPIEQGESLTFGSGTRLTVV.

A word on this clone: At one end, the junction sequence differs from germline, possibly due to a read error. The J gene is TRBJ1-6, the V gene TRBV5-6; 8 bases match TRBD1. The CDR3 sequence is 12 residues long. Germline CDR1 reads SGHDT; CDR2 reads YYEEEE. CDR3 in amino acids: CASSFGQGRVIF. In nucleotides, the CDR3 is TGTGCCAGCAGCTTCGGACAGGGCCGAGTTATTTTT. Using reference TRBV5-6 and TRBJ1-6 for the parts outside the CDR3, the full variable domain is DAGVTQSPTHLIKTRGQQVTLRCSPKSGHDTVSWYQQALGQGPQFIFQYYEEEERQRGNFPDRFSGHQFPNYSSELNVNALLLGDSALYLCASSFGQGRVIFGNGTRLTVT.

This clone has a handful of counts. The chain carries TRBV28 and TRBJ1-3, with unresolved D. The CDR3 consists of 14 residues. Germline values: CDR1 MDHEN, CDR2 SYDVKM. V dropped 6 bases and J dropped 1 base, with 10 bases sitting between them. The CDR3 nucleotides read TGTGCCAGCAGCAGACATGCTTCTGGAAACACCATATATTTT. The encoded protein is CASSRHASGNTIYF.

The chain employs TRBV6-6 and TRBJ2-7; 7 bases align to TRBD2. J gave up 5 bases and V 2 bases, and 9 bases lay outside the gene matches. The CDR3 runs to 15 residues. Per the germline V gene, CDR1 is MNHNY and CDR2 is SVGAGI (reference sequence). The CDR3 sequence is CASSYQGGSGDEQYF. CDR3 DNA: TGTGCCAGCAGTTACCAGGGTGGGAGCGGGGACGAGCAGTACTTC.

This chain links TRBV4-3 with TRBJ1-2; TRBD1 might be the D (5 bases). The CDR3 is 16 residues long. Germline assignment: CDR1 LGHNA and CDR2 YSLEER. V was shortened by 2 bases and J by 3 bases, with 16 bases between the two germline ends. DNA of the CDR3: TGCGCCAGCAGCCAAACGCCGGCAGGGTCCCACTATGGCTACACCTTC. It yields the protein CASSQTPAGSHYGYTF.

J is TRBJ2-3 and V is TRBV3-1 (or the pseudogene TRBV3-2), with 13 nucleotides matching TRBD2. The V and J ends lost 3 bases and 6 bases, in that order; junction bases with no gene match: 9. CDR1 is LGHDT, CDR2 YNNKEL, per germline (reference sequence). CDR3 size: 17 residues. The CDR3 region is CASSHRTSGRLGDTQYF. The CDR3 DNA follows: TGTGCCAGCAGCCACCGGACTAGCGGGAGATTGGGGGATACGCAGTATTTT.

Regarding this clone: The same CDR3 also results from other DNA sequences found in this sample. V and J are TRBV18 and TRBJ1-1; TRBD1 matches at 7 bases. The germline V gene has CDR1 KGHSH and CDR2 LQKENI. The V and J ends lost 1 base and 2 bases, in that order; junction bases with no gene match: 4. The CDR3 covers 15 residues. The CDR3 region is CASSPLRQGNTEAFF. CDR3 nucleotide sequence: TGTGCCAGCTCACCACTACGACAGGGAAACACTGAAGCTTTCTTT.

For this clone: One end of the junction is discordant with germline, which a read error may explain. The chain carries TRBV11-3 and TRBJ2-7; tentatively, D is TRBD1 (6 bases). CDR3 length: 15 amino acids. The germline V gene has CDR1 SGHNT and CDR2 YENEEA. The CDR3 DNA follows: TGTGCCAGCAGCCTAGAGGCAGGGGAAACCTACGAGCAGTACTTC. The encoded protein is CASSLEAGETYEQYF.

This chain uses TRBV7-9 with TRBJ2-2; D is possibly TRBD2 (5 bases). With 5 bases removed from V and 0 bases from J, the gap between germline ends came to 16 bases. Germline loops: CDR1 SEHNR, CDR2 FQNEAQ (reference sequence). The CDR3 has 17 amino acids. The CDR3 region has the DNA TGTGCCAGCAGCAGTAAGGCGGAGAGGGCGAACACCGGGGAGCTGTTTTTT. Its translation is CASSSKAERANTGELFF.

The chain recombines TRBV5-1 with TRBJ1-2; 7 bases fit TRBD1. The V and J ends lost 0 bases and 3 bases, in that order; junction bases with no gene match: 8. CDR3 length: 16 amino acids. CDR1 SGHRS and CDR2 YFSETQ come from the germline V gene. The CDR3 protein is CASSLEGARGYYGYTF. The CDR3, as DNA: TGCGCCAGCAGCTTGGAGGGGGCCAGGGGGTACTATGGCTACACCTTC.

The CDR3 here is CASSLGGEQYF. DNA of the CDR3: TGCGCCAGCAGCTTGGGCGGGGAGCAGTACTTC. This sequence joins TRBV5-1 and TRBJ2-7; tentatively, D is TRBD2 (5 bases). V was shortened by 0 bases and J by 7 bases, with 5 bases between the two germline ends. The CDR3 spans 11 residues. The germline gives CDR1 SGHRS, CDR2 YFSETQ.

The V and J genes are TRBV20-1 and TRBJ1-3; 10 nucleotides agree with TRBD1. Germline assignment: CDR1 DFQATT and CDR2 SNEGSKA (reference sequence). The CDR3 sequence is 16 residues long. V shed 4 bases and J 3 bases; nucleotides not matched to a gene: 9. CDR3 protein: CSANDRGRTSGNTIYF. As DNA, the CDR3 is TGCAGTGCTAATGACAGGGGGCGCACCAGTGGAAACACCATATATTTT.

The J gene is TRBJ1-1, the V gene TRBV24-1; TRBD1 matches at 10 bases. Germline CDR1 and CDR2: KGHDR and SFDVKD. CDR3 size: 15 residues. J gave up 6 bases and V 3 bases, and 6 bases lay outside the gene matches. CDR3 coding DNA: TGTGCCACCAGTGATCGGACAGGGGGGTCGGCTGAAGCTTTCTTT. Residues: CATSDRTGGSAEAFF.

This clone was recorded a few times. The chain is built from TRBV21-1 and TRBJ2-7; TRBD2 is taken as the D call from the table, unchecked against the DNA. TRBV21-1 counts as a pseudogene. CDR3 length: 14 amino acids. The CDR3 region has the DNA TGTGCCAGCAGCAGTTCTAGCAGCCGCTACGAGCAGTACTTC. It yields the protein CASSSSSSRYEQYF.

CDR3 sequence (DNA): TGTGCCAGCAGCCAGATATTCTCCCGGGGGGCAGATACGCAGTATTTT. Translation gives CASSQIFSRGADTQYF. The rearrangement joins TRBV11-2 to TRBJ2-3, with 7 bases matching TRBD2. The CDR3 contains 16 residues. The V gene end was trimmed by 5 bases and the J gene end by 4 bases; junction bases not matched to a gene: 12. CDR1 is SGHAT, CDR2 FQNNGV, per germline.

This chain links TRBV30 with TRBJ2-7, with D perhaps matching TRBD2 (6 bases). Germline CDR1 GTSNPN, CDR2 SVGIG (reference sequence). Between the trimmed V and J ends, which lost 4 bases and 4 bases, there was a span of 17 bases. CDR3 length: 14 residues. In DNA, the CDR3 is TGTGCCTGGACCCCTTGGGAGGTGAGGTACGAGCAGTACTTC. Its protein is CAWTPWEVRYEQYF.

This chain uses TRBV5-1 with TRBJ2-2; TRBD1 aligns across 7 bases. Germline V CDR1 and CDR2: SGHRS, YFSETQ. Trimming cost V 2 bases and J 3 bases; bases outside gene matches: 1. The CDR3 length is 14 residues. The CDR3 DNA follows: TGCGCCAGCAGCTTAACAGGGGACACCGGGGAGCTGTTTTTT. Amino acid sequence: CASSLTGDTGELFF.

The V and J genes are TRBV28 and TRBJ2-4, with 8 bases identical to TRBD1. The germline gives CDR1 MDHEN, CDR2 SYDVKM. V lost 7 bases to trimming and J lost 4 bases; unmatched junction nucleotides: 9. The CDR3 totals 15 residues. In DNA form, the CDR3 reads TGTGCCAGCACCCATCCGGGGGACAGGAAAAACATTCAGTACTTC. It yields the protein CASTHPGDRKNIQYF.

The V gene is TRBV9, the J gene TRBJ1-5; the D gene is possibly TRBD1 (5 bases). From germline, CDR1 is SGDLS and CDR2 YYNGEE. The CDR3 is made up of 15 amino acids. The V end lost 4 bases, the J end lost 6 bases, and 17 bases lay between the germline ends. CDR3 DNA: TGTGCCAGCAGCCGCAGCAGGGAAAGGGGTCAGCCCCAGCATTTT. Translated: CASSRSRERGQPQHF.

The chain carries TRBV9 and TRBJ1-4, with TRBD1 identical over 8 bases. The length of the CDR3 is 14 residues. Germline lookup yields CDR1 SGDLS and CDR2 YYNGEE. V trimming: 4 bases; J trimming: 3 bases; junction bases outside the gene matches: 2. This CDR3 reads CASSRQGSNEKLFF. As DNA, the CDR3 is TGTGCCAGCAGCCGACAGGGGTCTAATGAAAAACTGTTTTTT.

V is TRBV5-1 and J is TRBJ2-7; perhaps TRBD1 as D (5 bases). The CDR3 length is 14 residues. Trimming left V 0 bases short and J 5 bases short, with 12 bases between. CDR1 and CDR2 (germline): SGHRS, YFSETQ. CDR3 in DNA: TGCGCCAGCAGCTTGGAGGGGCCAGGTGACGAGCAGTACTTC. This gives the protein CASSLEGPGDEQYF.

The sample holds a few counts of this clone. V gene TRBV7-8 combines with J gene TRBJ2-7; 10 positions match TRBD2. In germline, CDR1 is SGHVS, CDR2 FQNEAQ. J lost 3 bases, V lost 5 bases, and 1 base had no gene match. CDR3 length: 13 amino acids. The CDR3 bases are TGTGCCAGCAGCCGGACTAGCGGCTACGAGCAGTACTTC. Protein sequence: CASSRTSGYEQYF.

CDR3 in amino acids: CASRTGPNYGYTF. The CDR3 DNA follows: TGTGCCAGCAGGACAGGGCCTAACTATGGCTACACCTTC. This chain uses TRBV2 with TRBJ1-2, with TRBD1 matching over 7 bases. CDR1 is SNHLY, CDR2 FYNNEI, per germline. V dropped 6 bases and J dropped 0; count of bases not matched to a gene: 1. CDR3 length: 13 amino acids.

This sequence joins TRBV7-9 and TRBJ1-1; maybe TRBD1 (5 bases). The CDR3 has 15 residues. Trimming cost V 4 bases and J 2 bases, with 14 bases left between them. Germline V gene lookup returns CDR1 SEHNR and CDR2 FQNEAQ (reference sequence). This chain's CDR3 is CASSWGSTENTEAFF. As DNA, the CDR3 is TGTGCCAGCAGCTGGGGCTCGACAGAAAACACTGAAGCTTTCTTT.

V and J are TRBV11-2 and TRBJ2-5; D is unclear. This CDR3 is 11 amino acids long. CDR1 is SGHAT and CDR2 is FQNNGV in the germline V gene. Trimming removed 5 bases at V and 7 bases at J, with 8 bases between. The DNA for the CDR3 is TGTGCCAGCAGCCCCGGTCTGACCCAGTACTTC. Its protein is CASSPGLTQYF.

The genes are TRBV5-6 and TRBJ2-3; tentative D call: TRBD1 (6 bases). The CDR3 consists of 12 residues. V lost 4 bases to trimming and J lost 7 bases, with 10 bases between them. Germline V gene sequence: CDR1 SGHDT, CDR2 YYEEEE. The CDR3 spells CASSPGVNTQYF. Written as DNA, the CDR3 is TGTGCCAGCAGCCCAGGGGTAAATACGCAGTATTTT.

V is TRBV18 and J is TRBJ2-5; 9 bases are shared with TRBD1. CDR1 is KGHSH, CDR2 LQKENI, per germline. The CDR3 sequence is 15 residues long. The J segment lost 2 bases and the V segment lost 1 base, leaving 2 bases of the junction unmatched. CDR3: CASSPRDRDQETQYF. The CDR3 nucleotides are TGTGCCAGCTCACCACGGGACAGGGATCAAGAGACCCAGTACTTC.

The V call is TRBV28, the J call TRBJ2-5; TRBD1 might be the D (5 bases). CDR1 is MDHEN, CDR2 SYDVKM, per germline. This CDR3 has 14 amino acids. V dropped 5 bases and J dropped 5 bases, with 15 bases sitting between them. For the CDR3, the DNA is TGTGCCAGCAGTCTTTCAGGGCGGCGGGAGACCCAGTACTTC. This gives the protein CASSLSGRRETQYF.